This T cell receptor beta chain stems from a study of human T cells and chemical hapten exposure. During construction of the library, unique molecular identifiers were attached to individual cDNA molecules for quantitative, reproducible TCR counting. TCRdb used MiXCR to reprocess the RACE reads, holding one entry per CDR3 protein. The profile shows under 65,000 distinct CDR3 sequences, about a tenth of them singletons. This clonotype came up many times. V was cut by 8 bases and J by 0 bases, with 10 bases left in between. The germline gives CDR1 KGHSH, CDR2 LQKENI. The CDR3 contains 14 residues. This sample's time point: pre-sensitization, week 0. Treatment here: therapeutic diphenylcyclopropenone sensitization with weekly scalp DPC.

The rearrangement joins TRBV18 to TRBJ2-2, with D uncertain. Source: whole blood, taken in connection with sensitization to the hapten diphenylcyclopropenone (DPC). The origin of this receptor is a woman in her forties with alopecia areata. Some clones in this sample may be carry-over from other donors' samples. The chain's CDR3 is CASDRSPNTGELFF. The CDR3 DNA reads TGTGCCAGCGACCGGTCTCCGAACACCGGGGAGCTGTTTTTT.